This T cell receptor beta chain was captured in a study of regulatory T cells in long-lasting Graves disease. This clonotype was seen many times. The antigen is not known. Study-wide findings and caveats: Rather than thyroid tissue, only peripheral blood underwent study.

Assembly of TCR beta libraries relied on iRepertoire HTBI primers together with Arm-PCR of CDR3 regions. One entry per CDR3 protein, called by TCRdb with MiXCR from the multiplex PCR reads. The data show roughly 400,000 distinct CDR3 sequences, less than 20% seen once. This CDR3 region has 14 residues. Germline V gene lookup returns CDR1 WNHNN and CDR2 SYGVQD (reference sequence). V dropped 8 bases and J dropped 0 bases, with 11 bases sitting between them. The time point denotes: newly diagnosed GD, antithyroid drugs for less than 3 months. Preparation of the TCR library used RNA extracted from PBMCs. These sequences were also reported in another study, on T cells in Graves' hyperthyroidism and ophthalmopathy. Per that paper: An absence of ophthalmopathy progression within 18 months meant stable Graves' hyperthyroidism. Each diagnosis drew on symptoms, thyroxine, TRAb, thyroid ultrasound and orbital computed tomography findings.

The sample consisted of peripheral blood mononuclear cells (PBMCs), taken at new diagnosis, from a patient treated with antithyroid drugs. The clonotype comes from a young woman with Graves disease. The chain carries TRBV10-1 and TRBJ1-5, with D uncertain. Here the CDR3 reads CASPKEYSNQPQHF. The CDR3 DNA reads as TGCGCCAGCCCCAAGGAATATAGCAATCAGCCCCAGCATTTT.